This T cell receptor beta chain originates from a study of spatial heterogeneity in lung cancer. Regarding the study as a whole: How many expanded intratumoral alpha and beta TCRs were present tracked the tumor mutation count, which was a count of nonsynonymous mutations.

Time point in this sample: sample taken at primary tumor resection. This clonotype was observed many times. The antigen is unknown. Looked up from germline, CDR1 is MDHEN and CDR2 is SYDVKM. The CDR3 runs 12 residues. V was clipped by 4 bases and J by 7 bases, with 7 bases between them. A distinct unique molecular identifier was carried by each TCR cDNA molecule. TCRdb recomputed calls from the 5' RACE reads with MiXCR, one row per CDR3 protein. Of approximately 25,000 distinct CDR3 sequences listed, 8% to 10% are singletons. Sample: lung tumor tissue, taken at surgery. The sequence derives from a male donor with early-stage non-small cell lung cancer. V and J are TRBV28 and TRBJ2-2; the D is unclear. CDR3 residues: CASSSKYGELFF. In DNA, the CDR3 is TGTGCCAGCAGTTCGAAGTACGGGGAGCTGTTTTTT.